One and the same sample provided the 23 T cell receptor beta chains below, sequenced in a study of PD-L1 blockade in urothelial cancer. Sample time point: pretreatment peripheral blood. Produced via immunoSEQ multiplex PCR; TCRdb's table is partial and in-frame only. The sample lists about 87,000 clones; 84% were seen once. This sample comprised PBMCs, obtained around atezolizumab (anti-PD-L1) treatment. These receptors all come from a man aged 55 to 69 with urothelial cancer.

This CDR3 is CASSPSGGGRETQYF. CDR3 nucleotides: TGTGCCAGCAGCCCCTCGGGGGGTGGGCGGGAGACCCAGTACTTC. V is TRBV5-4 and J is TRBJ2-5, with TRBD2 matching 7 bases. V lost 4 bases and J lost 5; bases outside the gene matches: 11. The CDR3 has 15 residues. Germline lookup yields CDR1 SGHNT and CDR2 YYREEE (reference sequence).

This clone was seen only once. The chain couples TRBV5-4 to TRBJ2-7; 12 bases line up with TRBD1. The germline gives CDR1 SGHNT, CDR2 YYREEE (reference sequence). The trim removed 5 bases at V and 6 bases at J, leaving 9 bases unmatched. This CDR3 is built from 15 residues. CDR3 DNA sequence: TGTGCCAGCAGACAAGGGGGACAGGGGGCGGGCGAGCAGTACTTC. Amino acids: CASRQGGQGAGEQYF.

The chain carries TRBV30 and TRBJ2-7; D perhaps matches TRBD1 (5 bases). V lost 2 bases and J 3 bases, leaving 8 bases between the germline ends. The CDR3 is 12 amino acids. Germline assignment: CDR1 GTSNPN and CDR2 SVGIG (reference sequence). The DNA for the CDR3 is TGTGCCTGGAGTTTCCAGGGCTACGAGCAGTACTTC. This codes for CAWSFQGYEQYF.

This chain connects TRBV19 to TRBJ2-2; possibly TRBD1 for D (5 bases). V gave up 5 bases and J gave up 0 bases, with 10 bases separating them. The CDR3 is made up of 15 amino acids. The germline gives CDR1 LNHDA, CDR2 SQIVND (reference sequence). The CDR3 protein is CASSLGASNTGELFF. CDR3 DNA: TGTGCCAGTAGTCTAGGGGCTTCGAACACCGGGGAGCTGTTTTTT.

V usage is TRBV7-2 and J usage is TRBJ2-7; 9 bases are shared with TRBD2. J lost 0 bases, V lost 6 bases, and 6 bases had no gene match. There are 15 residues in the CDR3. CDR1 and CDR2 from the germline V gene are SGHTA and FQGNSA. CDR3 in DNA: TGTGCCAGCAGTTCTAGCGGGACCGTCTCCTACGAGCAGTACTTC. It yields the protein CASSSSGTVSYEQYF.

The chain uses TRBV10-3 and TRBJ1-2; D is undetermined. V lost 10 bases and J 4 bases, leaving 19 bases between the germline ends. There are 14 residues in the CDR3. The germline gives CDR1 ENHRY, CDR2 SYGVKD. The CDR3 region is CATTREELSYGYTF. The CDR3 DNA reads as TGTGCCACAACCCGGGAGGAGCTTTCCTATGGCTACACCTTC.

This clone was seen a handful of times. The chain combines TRBV7-3 with TRBJ2-2; 12 bases align to TRBD2. The CDR3 length is 16 residues. The trim removed 5 bases at V and 6 bases at J, leaving 7 bases unmatched. Per the germline V gene, CDR1 is SGHTA and CDR2 is FQGTGA. CDR3 in amino acids: CASSIPSGGAAGELFF. The CDR3 region has the DNA TGTGCCAGCAGCATCCCTAGCGGGGGGGCGGCCGGGGAGCTGTTTTTT.

The rearrangement uses TRBV28 and TRBJ1-5; D gene unclear. Germline lookup yields CDR1 MDHEN and CDR2 SYDVKM. Trimming stripped 5 bases from V and 5 bases from J, with 7 bases between. The CDR3 has 12 amino acids. CDR3: CASSPTHQPQHF. The CDR3 DNA is TGTGCCAGCAGTCCAACTCATCAGCCCCAGCATTTT.

This chain uses TRBV4-1 with TRBJ2-7, with TRBD2 matching 13 bases. In germline, CDR1 is MGHRA, CDR2 YSYEKL. V lost 0 bases, J lost 3 bases, and 2 bases stayed unmatched. The CDR3 loop spans 16 amino acids. The CDR3 DNA reads TGCGCCAGCAGCCAAGATCGACTAGCGGGGGGCTACGAGCAGTACTTC. Amino acids: CASSQDRLAGGYEQYF.

The chain joins TRBV19 to TRBJ1-1; TRBD1 might be the D (5 bases). This CDR3 has 18 amino acids. The V end was cut by 4 bases, the J end by 3 bases, with 24 bases between. Germline CDR1 LNHDA, CDR2 SQIVND (reference sequence). The DNA for the CDR3 is TGTGCCAGTAGTACCCGGGGGGGGATGGGGTTCAAGGACACTGAAGCTTTCTTT. This codes for CASSTRGGMGFKDTEAFF.

The chain is built from TRBV5-1 and TRBJ1-4, with D hard to call. The germline CDR1 and CDR2 sequences are SGHRS and YFSETQ. The V and J ends lost 0 bases and 0 bases respectively, with 6 bases between them. The CDR3 has 15 amino acids. CDR3 coding DNA: TGCGCCAGCAGCTTGGGGCCTGCAACTAATGAAAAACTGTTTTTT. It is translated as CASSLGPATNEKLFF.

The chain uses TRBV29-1 and TRBJ1-2; 7 nucleotides align to TRBD1. This CDR3 has 12 residues. Unmatched junction bases numbered 1, after V lost 4 bases and J lost 2 bases. Germline loops: CDR1 SQVTM, CDR2 ANQGSEA. CDR3 DNA: TGCAGCGTTGTGACAGGGAACTATGGCTACACCTTC. Amino acid sequence: CSVVTGNYGYTF.

In its sample, this clone was seen once. The chain has TRBV18 and TRBJ2-6, with TRBD1 matching 7 bases. CDR3 length: 15 residues. Germline CDR1 and CDR2: KGHSH and LQKENI. With 6 bases clipped from V and 1 base from J, the junction kept 3 bases outside the gene matches. In DNA form, the CDR3 reads TGTGCCAGCTCCTCGGGACAGTCTGGGGCCAACGTCCTGACTTTC. It translates to CASSSGQSGANVLTF.

A remark on this clone: One junction end does not reproduce the germline sequence, and a read error may be involved. The chain combines TRBV2 with TRBJ2-1, with TRBD2 matching 14 bases. CDR1 and CDR2 from the germline V gene are SNHLY and FYNNEI. The CDR3 extends over 11 amino acids. The CDR3 DNA reads as TGTGCCAGCAGTGGACTAGCGGGGGGGCTCTTC. Protein sequence: CASSGLAGGLF.

The chain carries TRBV7-9 and TRBJ1-2; TRBD1 matches 10 bases. The CDR3 consists of 15 residues. V trimming: 3 bases; J trimming: 5 bases; junction bases outside the gene matches: 6. Per the germline V gene, CDR1 is SEHNR and CDR2 is FQNEAQ (reference sequence). CDR3 loop: CASSLFGTGAYGYTF. As DNA, the CDR3 is TGTGCCAGCAGCTTGTTCGGGACAGGGGCGTATGGCTACACCTTC.

The rearrangement joins TRBV19 to TRBJ2-7; D not resolved. V dropped 0 bases and J dropped 0 bases, with 6 bases sitting between them. From germline, CDR1 is LNHDA and CDR2 SQIVND (reference sequence). This CDR3 has 14 residues. The CDR3 DNA reads as TGTGCCAGTAGTATAGAGCTCGGCTCCTACGAGCAGTACTTC. Amino acids: CASSIELGSYEQYF.

This clone was seen only a few times. The chain links TRBV28 to TRBJ1-5; maybe TRBD1 (5 bases). Per the germline V gene, CDR1 is MDHEN and CDR2 is SYDVKM. CDR3 length: 14 residues. Trimming removed 3 bases from V and 6 bases from J, with 12 bases in between. This CDR3 is CASSFIGGSQPQHF. DNA for the CDR3: TGTGCCAGCAGTTTTATCGGGGGATCTCAGCCCCAGCATTTT.

This clone was seen a few times. The chain carries TRBV5-1 and TRBJ2-1; the D is unclear. CDR1 and CDR2 (germline): SGHRS, YFSETQ. Trimming removed 0 bases at V and 5 bases at J, with 9 bases between. The CDR3 spans 14 residues. As DNA, the CDR3 is TGCGCCAGCAGCTTGGCCGGTCGGGACAATGAGCAGTTCTTC. Translating it yields CASSLAGRDNEQFF.

As regards this clone: The junction departs from germline at one end; a sequencing error may be responsible. The sample holds other DNA sequences that translate to the same CDR3. V gene TRBV5-1 combines with J gene TRBJ2-1; unclear D gene. The CDR3 contains 12 residues. Germline V gives CDR1 SGHRS, CDR2 YFSETQ. The CDR3 DNA is TGTGCCAGCAGCCTACCTTACAATGAGCAGTTCTTC. The encoded protein is CASSLPYNEQFF.

This chain joins TRBV19 and TRBJ2-1; TRBD2 agrees at 8 bases. CDR3 length equals 16 residues. V dropped 4 bases and J dropped 3; count of bases not matched to a gene: 8. Germline V gene lookup returns CDR1 LNHDA and CDR2 SQIVND (reference sequence). The CDR3 is CASSTQAGVGYNEQFF. As DNA, the CDR3 is TGTGCCAGTAGTACTCAAGCGGGAGTTGGCTACAATGAGCAGTTCTTC.

V and J are TRBV18 and TRBJ2-7, with TRBD1 identical over 8 bases. Germline CDR1 is KGHSH and CDR2 is LQKENI. CDR3 length equals 19 residues. The V and J ends lost 3 bases and 0 bases, in that order; junction bases with no gene match: 16. In DNA form, the CDR3 reads TGTGCCAGCTCACCGGTTGCTCCAGGGGGCGGGTTGACCTCCTACGAGCAGTACTTC. This gives the protein CASSPVAPGGGLTSYEQYF.

This clone came up a few times. This chain uses TRBV2 with TRBJ1-2; D unresolved. The CDR3 has 12 residues. The germline V gene has CDR1 SNHLY and CDR2 FYNNEI. The V end lost 5 bases, the J end lost 6 bases, and 10 bases lay between the germline ends. The CDR3 is CASSQTSHGYTF. The CDR3 DNA reads as TGTGCCAGCAGTCAAACTAGCCATGGCTACACCTTC.

The chain combines TRBV5-6 with TRBJ1-6; 10 bases agree with TRBD1. This CDR3 is 14 amino acids long. The J segment lost 7 bases and the V segment lost 5 bases, leaving 3 bases of the junction unmatched. Germline assignment: CDR1 SGHDT and CDR2 YYEEEE. Here the CDR3 reads CASRWTGGNSPLHF. The CDR3, as DNA: TGTGCCAGCAGGTGGACAGGGGGGAATTCACCCCTCCACTTT.